A single sample gave rise to the 27 T cell receptor beta chains below, sequenced in a study of shared clonotypes between healthy human individuals. The method was immunoSEQ multiplex PCR; TCRdb's version includes in-frame clones alone and lacks a portion of them. The sample records approximately 940,000 clones, 70% to 85% being singletons. Sequencing was carried out using memory CD4+ T cells sorted from blood. Subset described: CD45RA-negative fraction. All receptors come from a man in his late teens or twenties in good health.

CDR3 DNA sequence: TGTGCCAGCAGCTTGTGGCTTAAAGAGACCCAGTACTTC. The encoded protein is CASSLWLKETQYF. The chain recombines TRBV7-2 with TRBJ2-5; D is ambiguous. Per the germline V gene, CDR1 is SGHTA and CDR2 is FQGNSA. Trimming cost V 3 bases and J 3 bases, with 8 bases left between them. The CDR3 contains 13 residues.

This clone was recorded a few times. The chain couples TRBV11-2 to TRBJ1-1, with unresolved D. Trimming took off 5 bases at V and 7 bases at J, with 5 bases between the two ends. CDR1 and CDR2 from the germline V gene are SGHAT and FQNNGV. The CDR3 is 10 amino acids. CDR3 region: CASSKDEAFF. As DNA, the CDR3 is TGTGCCAGCAGCAAGGATGAAGCTTTCTTT.

The V gene is TRBV30, the J gene TRBJ2-7, with D unresolved. The CDR3 sequence is 12 residues long. Germline assignment: CDR1 GTSNPN and CDR2 SVGIG (reference sequence). V gave up 1 base and J gave up 3 bases, with 7 bases separating them. The CDR3 spells CAWSAPDYEQYF. DNA of the CDR3: TGTGCCTGGAGTGCCCCGGACTACGAGCAGTACTTC.

The gene calls are TRBV6-6 and TRBJ1-2, with 8 bases that match TRBD1. J was trimmed by 4 bases and V by 6 bases; bases with no gene match: 7. The CDR3 is made up of 14 amino acids. CDR1 is MNHNY and CDR2 is SVGAGI in the germline V gene (reference sequence). The CDR3 nucleotides read TGTGCCAGCAGCTTGGACAGGGTTGCCTATGGCTACACCTTC. Protein: CASSLDRVAYGYTF.

The chain uses TRBV5-1 and TRBJ2-5; TRBD2 might be the D (5 bases). Trimming took off 1 base at V and 2 bases at J, with 15 bases between the two ends. This CDR3 is built from 16 residues. Germline V lookup: CDR1 SGHRS, CDR2 YFSETQ. This CDR3 reads CASSLQTLANQETQYF. In nucleotides, the CDR3 is TGCGCCAGCAGCTTGCAAACCTTAGCGAATCAAGAGACCCAGTACTTC. Combining the CDR3 with reference TRBV5-1 and TRBJ2-5 gives the whole variable domain KAGVTQTPRYLIKTRGQQVTLSCSPISGHRSVSWYQQTPGQGLQFLFEYFSETQRNKGNFPGRFSGRQFSNSRSEMNVSTLELGDSALYLCASSLQTLANQETQYFGPGTRLLVL.

In DNA form, the CDR3 reads TGTGCCAGCAGCCCCACTAGCGGGGGGGCCTACGAGCAGTACTTC. This codes for CASSPTSGGAYEQYF. The rearrangement links TRBV7-2 to TRBJ2-7; TRBD2 agrees at 13 bases. Trimming at V came to 5 bases and at J to 2 bases, leaving 3 bases not matched to a gene. There are 15 residues in the CDR3. In germline, CDR1 is SGHTA, CDR2 FQGNSA.

This rearrangement joins TRBV30 to TRBJ2-1; D might be TRBD2 (5 bases). This CDR3 is 13 amino acids long. Germline CDR1 and CDR2: GTSNPN and SVGIG (reference sequence). V was cut by 0 bases and J by 13 bases, with 16 bases left in between. The CDR3 nucleotides are TGTGCCTGGAGTGTACGGCGAATCGGGATTCAGTTCTTC. As protein: CAWSVRRIGIQFF.

This rearrangement joins TRBV18 to TRBJ2-1; D is perhaps TRBD2 (6 bases). This CDR3 region has 13 residues. V lost 1 base to trimming and J lost 9 bases, with 10 bases between them. In germline, CDR1 is KGHSH, CDR2 LQKENI. For the CDR3, the DNA is TGTGCCAGCTCACCACAGGCGGAGGGTGAGCAGTTCTTC. Translating gives CASSPQAEGEQFF.

Of note for this clone: A much larger clone differs from this one at a single base, so this may be a read error. This sample also contains other DNA sequences that code for the same CDR3. This chain uses TRBV30 with TRBJ1-5, with D hard to call. Germline V CDR1 and CDR2: GTSNPN, SVGIG (reference sequence). V was shortened by 0 bases and J by 4 bases, with 4 bases between the two germline ends. The CDR3 spans 12 residues. CDR3 sequence (DNA): TGTGCCTGGAGTGTGGGGAATCAGCCCCAGCATTTT. Residues: CAWSVGNQPQHF.

V and J are TRBV18 and TRBJ2-7; 8 bases agree with TRBD2. Germline V lookup: CDR1 KGHSH, CDR2 LQKENI. CDR3 length equals 13 residues. The J segment lost 6 bases and the V segment lost 2 bases, leaving 3 bases of the junction unmatched. The CDR3 loop is CASSPRLAFEQYF. CDR3 sequence (DNA): TGTGCCAGCTCACCAAGACTAGCGTTCGAGCAGTACTTC.

This chain joins TRBV5-4 and TRBJ2-2, with D maybe TRBD1 (6 bases). The V gene's germline CDR1 is SGHNT and CDR2 YYREEE (reference sequence). Trimming took off 6 bases at V and 4 bases at J, with 16 bases between the two ends. This CDR3 spans 15 amino acids. The CDR3 loop is CASTIQGLVTGELFF. The CDR3 DNA follows: TGTGCCAGCACCATCCAGGGGTTGGTCACCGGGGAGCTGTTTTTT.

The chain recombines TRBV5-1 with TRBJ2-2; 9 nucleotides align to TRBD2. Germline CDR1 and CDR2: SGHRS and YFSETQ. Unmatched junction bases numbered 4, after V lost 4 bases and J lost 6 bases. The CDR3 runs 14 residues. Here the CDR3 DNA reads TGCGCCAGCAGCATTGGGACTAGCCCCGGGGAGCTGTTTTTT. The encoded protein is CASSIGTSPGELFF.

The CDR3 spells CGTRGYNEQFF. CDR3 nucleotide sequence: TGTGGAACTCGAGGGTACAATGAGCAGTTCTTC. The chain employs TRBV6-6 and TRBJ2-1, with D possibly being TRBD2 (5 bases). Germline V gives CDR1 MNHNY, CDR2 SVGAGI (reference sequence). This CDR3 region has 11 residues.

The table lists this clone with a few counts. The gene calls are TRBV2 and TRBJ1-1; D is undetermined. V lost 2 bases and J lost 1, with 8 bases in between. There are 14 residues in the CDR3. Germline CDR1 SNHLY, CDR2 FYNNEI. The CDR3 DNA reads as TGTGCCAGCAGTGAAAGCCCCAGGAACACTGAAGCTTTCTTT. Translating it yields CASSESPRNTEAFF.

V is TRBV5-1 and J is TRBJ2-7; 9 positions match TRBD1. V gave up 5 bases and J gave up 6 bases; unmatched junction bases: 6. This CDR3 has 13 amino acids. Germline V gene data show CDR1 as SGHRS and CDR2 as YFSETQ. CDR3 DNA sequence: TGCGCCAGCAGTAAGGGACAGGGATTCGAGCAGTACTTC. It encodes CASSKGQGFEQYF.

Concerning this clone: Given a much more abundant clone one base away, this may be a read error. This chain joins TRBV6-5 and TRBJ1-2, with 7 positions matching TRBD1. The CDR3 is made up of 14 amino acids. CDR1 is MNHEY and CDR2 is SVGAGI in the germline V gene. V lost 5 bases to trimming and J lost 2 bases; unmatched junction nucleotides: 5. CDR3 bases: TGTGCCAGCAGTCCCGGGACAGAGAACTATGGCTACACCTTC. Translation gives CASSPGTENYGYTF.

V usage is TRBV13 and J usage is TRBJ2-5; possible D gene TRBD2, 5 bases. Germline V gives CDR1 PRHDT, CDR2 FYEKMQ (reference sequence). Trimming removed 5 bases from V and 4 bases from J, with 20 bases in between. The CDR3 length is 16 residues. CDR3 sequence: CASSPPATGFGETQYF. Here the CDR3 DNA reads TGTGCCAGCAGCCCCCCAGCGACGGGATTCGGAGAGACCCAGTACTTC.

With respect to this clone: The same CDR3 is also encoded by other DNA sequences in this sample. The chain carries TRBV5-1 and TRBJ1-4; 9 nucleotides agree with TRBD1. The V segment lost 5 bases and the J segment 5 bases; nucleotides outside the gene matches: 4. The germline V gene encodes CDR1 SGHRS and CDR2 YFSETQ. CDR3 length: 14 amino acids. CDR3 residues: CASSSGTGNEKLFF. The CDR3 DNA is TGCGCCAGCAGTTCCGGGACAGGGAATGAAAAACTGTTTTTT.

The V gene is TRBV5-1, the J gene TRBJ2-5, with D perhaps TRBD2 (6 bases). The CDR3 runs 14 residues. V was cut by 4 bases and J by 1 base, with 11 bases left in between. Germline values: CDR1 SGHRS, CDR2 YFSETQ. In DNA form, the CDR3 reads TGCGCCAGCAGCGAGGCGGGGCTCCAAGAGACCCAGTACTTC. Amino acid sequence: CASSEAGLQETQYF.

Note on this clone: A clone one base away is much larger, so this may be a read error. Distinct nucleotide sequences in the sample also encode this CDR3. The V call is TRBV27, the J call TRBJ2-2; D is undetermined. The V end lost 6 bases, the J end lost 2 bases, and 4 bases lay between the germline ends. Germline values: CDR1 MNHEY, CDR2 SMNVEV (reference sequence). This CDR3 has 12 residues. DNA for the CDR3: TGTGCCAGCAGCTTAAACACCGGGGAGCTGTTTTTT. It is translated as CASSLNTGELFF.

V gene TRBV11-3 combines with J gene TRBJ1-1; D unclear. V was cut by 0 bases and J by 6 bases, with 11 bases left in between. The CDR3 extends over 14 amino acids. Germline values: CDR1 SGHNT, CDR2 YENEEA. CDR3 nucleotide sequence: TGTGCCAGCAGCTTAGATGGGTTCAGCGCTGAAGCTTTCTTT. It encodes CASSLDGFSAEAFF.

The rearrangement links TRBV7-8 to TRBJ2-4, with D maybe TRBD2 (5 bases). Germline V gives CDR1 SGHVS, CDR2 FQNEAQ. Trimming shortened V by 6 bases and J by 0 bases, and 18 bases separated the two germline ends. The CDR3 is 17 residues long. CDR3 region: CASSLDARDLAKNIQYF. In DNA form, the CDR3 reads TGTGCCAGCAGTTTGGACGCCCGGGATCTAGCCAAAAACATTCAGTACTTC.

The V gene is TRBV5-4, the J gene TRBJ1-2, with TRBD1 matching over 7 bases. The germline V gene has CDR1 SGHNT and CDR2 YYREEE (reference sequence). The CDR3 loop spans 15 amino acids. V gave up 1 base and J gave up 0 bases; unmatched junction bases: 3. The CDR3 is CASSLIGQANYGYTF. The DNA of the CDR3 is TGTGCCAGCAGCTTGATCGGACAGGCTAACTATGGCTACACCTTC. The full variable domain, in which reference TRBV5-4 and TRBJ1-2 provide the parts outside the CDR3, is ETGVTQSPTHLIKTRGQQVTLRCSSQSGHNTVSWYQQALGQGPQFIFQYYREEENGRGNFPPRFSGLQFPNYSSELNVNALELDDSALYLCASSLIGQANYGYTFGSGTRLTVV.

This rearrangement joins TRBV27 to TRBJ2-7, with D maybe TRBD2 (5 bases). Germline loops: CDR1 MNHEY, CDR2 SMNVEV (reference sequence). Trimming shortened V by 5 bases and J by 2 bases, and 10 bases separated the two germline ends. The length of the CDR3 is 13 residues. CDR3 sequence (DNA): TGTGCCAGCAGTCAGAGGGTTACCTACGAGCAGTACTTC. This sequence encodes CASSQRVTYEQYF.

Concerning this clone itself: At the DNA level, this CDR3 is encoded by other sequences in the same sample as well. This chain uses TRBV18 with TRBJ2-6; no reliable D call. The CDR3 extends over 14 amino acids. CDR1 and CDR2 from the germline V gene are KGHSH and LQKENI. V was trimmed by 3 bases and J by 1 base, leaving 4 bases between them. For the CDR3, the DNA is TGTGCCAGCTCACCCTCATCTGGGGCCAACGTCCTGACTTTC. Translating gives CASSPSSGANVLTF.

V is TRBV20-1 and J is TRBJ1-4; D uncertain. V was pared by 4 bases and J by 8 bases, with 8 bases between. This CDR3 comprises 11 residues. CDR1 and CDR2 (germline): DFQATT, SNEGSKA (reference sequence). CDR3 DNA sequence: TGCAGTGCTATACAAGGCGAAAAACTGTTTTTT. Its protein product is CSAIQGEKLFF.

The rearrangement links TRBV5-1 to TRBJ1-6; D is perhaps TRBD1 (5 bases). V was clipped by 1 base and J by 13 bases, with 15 bases between them. This CDR3 is built from 14 residues. Germline CDR1 and CDR2: SGHRS and YFSETQ. CDR3 sequence: CASSLSGTEGPLHF. CDR3 bases: TGCGCCAGCAGCTTGTCAGGGACCGAAGGGCCCCTCCACTTT. Drawing the rest from reference TRBV5-1 and TRBJ1-6, the complete variable domain is KAGVTQTPRYLIKTRGQQVTLSCSPISGHRSVSWYQQTPGQGLQFLFEYFSETQRNKGNFPGRFSGRQFSNSRSEMNVSTLELGDSALYLCASSLSGTEGPLHFGNGTRLTVT.